Sequencing of this T cell receptor beta chain was carried out in a study of T cells after yellow fever vaccination. The CDR3 runs 14 residues. The germline V gene has CDR1 SGHTA and CDR2 FQGNSA. Deletions cut 1 base from V and 6 bases from J, with 10 bases between. TCRdb re-analysed the 5' RACE reads in MiXCR, keeping a single row per CDR3 protein. This sample has some 390,000 distinct CDR3 sequences, with roughly a sixth found just once. This clonotype occurred a few times. This clonotype was sampled from a man between 18 and 35 years old who received the YFV17D yellow fever vaccine. The chain couples TRBV7-2 to TRBJ2-1; a possible D gene is TRBD2 (5 bases). The specimen was PBMCs, collected before the yellow fever booster vaccination. CDR3 in amino acids: CASSLVLASNEQFF. For the CDR3, the DNA is TGTGCCAGCAGCTTAGTCCTAGCTTCCAATGAGCAGTTCTTC.